Listed here is a single T cell receptor beta chain. There are a few counts of this clonotype. Its antigen remains undetermined. Per-base qualities were not stored, and no clone one base away is much larger. This sample was included in a study of T-cell reconstitution after alpha-beta-depleted transplantation in children (dated by TCRdb to the mid-2010s). About the full investigation: Using TCR repertoire profiling, the study followed T-cell immune reconstitution in a quantitative way in children after TCRalphabeta/CD19-depleted allogeneic hematopoietic cell transplantation.

The intended sense of this specimen's treatment or condition label: allogeneic hematopoietic cell transplantation with graft depleted of TCRalphabeta T cells and CD19 B cells. Transplant recipients were children who received TCRalphabeta/CD19-depleted allogeneic hematopoietic cell grafts. Receptors were amplified or captured by PCR. Sequenced using an Illumina HiSeq 2500. TCR library preparation used molecular barcoding, with unique molecular identifiers applied to normalize quantification of the TCRbeta repertoire. TCRdb reprocessed the public reads (quality trimming at Q25 with fastp, clone calling with MiXCR) and kept in-frame beta chains. Rows with a matching CDR3 protein are joined into one entry that keeps the most common DNA and genes. This sample lists some 460,000 distinct CDR3 sequences; roughly 16% were detected once. Of the sample, 25% to 30% falls within the top ten clones. V and J are truncated by 0 bases and 5 bases respectively, leaving an intervening sequence of 12 bases. CDR1 and CDR2 (KGHDR, SFDVKD) derive from the germline V gene. Reading from cysteine to phenylalanine, the CDR3 counts 15 amino acids. Only the CDR3 part of the read is kept: 45 bases, read in frame from the first base.

What the research found in general, with its limitations: Apparently early alphabetaT-cell count recovery about two months after transplant reportedly relied on only several hundred rapidly expanded clones derived from non-depleted graft cells. In some patients, high TCRbeta diversity at day 60 was attributed to recipient T cells and intrathymic progenitors that had survived conditioning. The frequencies of hyperexpanded clones fell over the following months, and after one year, T-cell counts and TCRbeta diversity were mostly attributed to newly produced T cells.

The sequence came from a boy under two years old who had a stem cell transplant for Wiskott-Aldrich syndrome, so the T cells may come from the graft donor. The sequencing used PBMCs, mostly from graft donor cells, collected 360 days after TCRalphabeta/CD19-depleted stem cell transplant. The rearrangement joined TRBV24-1 to TRBJ2-5; TRBD2 is perhaps the D gene, given 5 matching bases. The CDR3 reads CATSDLGGLGETQYF. In nucleotides, the sequence is TGTGCCACCAGTGATTTGGGAGGATTGGGGGAGACCCAGTACTTC.